These T cell receptor beta chains were read from a single sample in a study of OX40 agonist ivuxolimab in advanced cancers. Profiled with immunoSEQ multiplex PCR; TCRdb holds only in-frame clones, not every one. Here the sample spans some 86,000 clones, 91% being singletons. The source material was CD4+ or CD8+ T cells sorted from blood, sampled in a trial of the OX40 agonist ivuxolimab. All receptors come from an adult with an advanced solid tumor such as melanoma, head and neck, liver or kidney cancer. Both conserved end residues are part of each CDR3. A D gene is named only where the DNA matches it firmly. Clone size is not always given. Where it is, it says once, few, many or a class for expanded clones.

v_call	clone_size	j_call	d_call	cdr3_aa	cdr3_nt
TRBV5-4	-	TRBJ2-1	-	CASSPGLYNEQFF	TGTGCCAGCAGCCCTGGACTGTACAATGAGCAGTTCTTC
TRBV6-5	once	TRBJ2-5	TRBD1	CASISDREETQYF	TGTGCCAGCATTTCAGACAGGGAAGAGACCCAGTACTTC
TRBV10-3	-	TRBJ1-1	-	CAISEARGTEAFF	TGTGCCATCAGTGAAGCCCGCGGGACTGAAGCTTTCTTT
TRBV5-1	-	TRBJ2-1	TRBD2	CASSSGLAGLTYNEQFF	TGCGCCAGCAGCTCCGGACTAGCGGGCCTCACCTACAATGAGCAGTTCTTC
TRBV10-3	-	TRBJ2-2	-	CAISEAGTGELFF	TGTGCCATCAGTGAGGCGGGCACCGGGGAGCTGTTTTTT
TRBV15	-	TRBJ2-5	-	CATSQARVPRGETQYF	TGTGCCACCAGTCAGGCGCGGGTGCCGAGGGGGGAAACCCAGTACTTC
TRBV5-4	-	TRBJ2-1	TRBD2	CASSPSSGSSYNEQFF	TGTGCCAGCAGCCCGTCTAGCGGGAGCTCCTACAATGAGCAGTTCTTC
TRBV7-3	once	TRBJ2-5	-	CASSQLGGRETQYF	TGTGCCAGCAGCCAACTTGGGGGCCGGGAGACCCAGTACTTC
TRBV6-6	-	TRBJ1-3	TRBD1	CASSRPGTGAGNTIYF	TGTGCCAGCAGCCGACCCGGGACAGGGGCTGGAAACACCATATATTTT
TRBV4-2	-	TRBJ2-5	TRBD1	CASSQVSHTGGLQETQYF	TGTGCCAGCAGCCAAGTTAGCCACACAGGGGGCCTACAAGAGACCCAGTACTTC
TRBV21-1	-	TRBJ2-3	-	CASSASDTQYF	TGTGCCAGCAGCGCTTCAGATACGCAGTATTTT
TRBV5-4	-	TRBJ2-3	TRBD1	CASSSPGTGGVHTQYF	TGTGCCAGCAGCAGTCCCGGGACAGGGGGCGTACATACGCAGTATTTT
TRBV5-1	few	TRBJ1-2	TRBD1	CASSPGQGYGYTF	TGCGCCAGCAGCCCGGGACAGGGCTATGGCTACACCTTC
TRBV7-9	once	TRBJ2-1	TRBD2	CASSWSIAGDLNEQFF	TGTGCCAGCAGCTGGTCGATAGCGGGAGACCTCAATGAGCAGTTCTTC
TRBV7-3	-	TRBJ2-3	TRBD2	CASSAGTSADTQYF	TGTGCCAGCAGCGCCGGGACTAGCGCAGATACGCAGTATTTT
TRBV27	-	TRBJ1-2	-	CASSFGRGSYTF	TGTGCCAGCAGTTTTGGCAGGGGAAGCTACACCTTC
TRBV5-6	-	TRBJ2-3	-	CASSLSGESAADTQYF	TGTGCCAGCAGCTTGTCCGGGGAGTCGGCCGCAGATACGCAGTATTTT
TRBV19	-	TRBJ2-7	-	CASRRDPASWDEQYF	TGTGCCAGTAGACGGGACCCCGCATCTTGGGACGAGCAGTACTTC
TRBV6-1	-	TRBJ2-5	-	CASRRDIQETQYF	TGTGCCAGCCGGAGGGACATCCAAGAGACCCAGTACTTC
TRBV7-9	-	TRBJ1-2	-	CASSSRGGTAKMDGYTF	TGTGCCAGCAGCTCTCGAGGGGGGACGGCGAAAATGGATGGCTACACCTTC
TRBV7-9	-	TRBJ2-3	TRBD2	CASSKGLAGAFTDTQYF	TGTGCCAGCAGCAAGGGACTAGCGGGAGCCTTCACAGATACGCAGTATTTT
TRBV27	-	TRBJ2-7	-	CASSPSNREGYEQYF	TGTGCCAGCAGTCCGTCTAACAGGGAGGGCTACGAGCAGTACTTC
TRBV15	-	TRBJ2-1	-	CATSRDQQLSYNEQFF	TGTGCCACCAGCAGAGATCAACAGCTCTCCTACAATGAGCAGTTCTTC
TRBV28	-	TRBJ2-7	TRBD1	CASRKPGQGDYEQYF	TGTGCCAGCCGCAAACCCGGACAGGGTGACTACGAGCAGTACTTC
TRBV30	once	TRBJ1-3	-	CAWSVPGGATDTIYF	TGTGCCTGGAGTGTACCTGGAGGCGCAACAGACACCATATATTTT
TRBV7-9	-	TRBJ1-2	-	CASSLGNYGYTF	TGTGCCAGCAGCTTAGGGAACTATGGCTACACCTTC
TRBV27	-	TRBJ2-3	-	CASSAYRGGGTDTQYF	TGTGCCAGCAGTGCCTACAGGGGAGGAGGTACAGATACGCAGTATTTT